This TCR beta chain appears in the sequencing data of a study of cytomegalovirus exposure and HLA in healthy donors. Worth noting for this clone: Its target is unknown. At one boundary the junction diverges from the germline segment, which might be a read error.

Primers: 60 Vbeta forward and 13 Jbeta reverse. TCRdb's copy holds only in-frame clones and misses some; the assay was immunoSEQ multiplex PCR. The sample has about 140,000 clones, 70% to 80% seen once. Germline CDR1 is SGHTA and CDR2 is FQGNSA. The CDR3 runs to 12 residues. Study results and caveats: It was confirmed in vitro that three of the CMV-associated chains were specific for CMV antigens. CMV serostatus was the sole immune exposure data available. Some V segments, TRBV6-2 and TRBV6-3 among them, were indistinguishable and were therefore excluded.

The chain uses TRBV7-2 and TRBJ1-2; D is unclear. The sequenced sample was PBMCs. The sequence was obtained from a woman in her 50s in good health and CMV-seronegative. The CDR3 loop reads CASSLGRGGYTF. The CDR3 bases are TGTGCCAGCAGTTTAGGACGGGGAGGCTACACCTTC.